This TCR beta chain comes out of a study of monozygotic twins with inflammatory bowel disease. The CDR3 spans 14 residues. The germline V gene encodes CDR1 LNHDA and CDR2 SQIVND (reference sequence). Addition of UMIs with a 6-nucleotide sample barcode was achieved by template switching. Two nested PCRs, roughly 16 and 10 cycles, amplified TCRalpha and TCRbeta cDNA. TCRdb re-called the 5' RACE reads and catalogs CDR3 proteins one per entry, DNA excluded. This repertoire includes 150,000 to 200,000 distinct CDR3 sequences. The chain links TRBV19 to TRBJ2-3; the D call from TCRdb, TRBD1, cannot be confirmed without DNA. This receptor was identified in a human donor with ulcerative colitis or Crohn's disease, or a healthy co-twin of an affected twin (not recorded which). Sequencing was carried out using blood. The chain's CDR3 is CASSIQGARDTQYF.